This T cell receptor beta chain appears in the sequencing data of a study of T-cell reconstitution after alpha-beta-depleted transplantation in children. Study results and caveats: The study reportedly traced alpha-beta T cells about two months after transplant to several hundred expanded graft clones.

With V trimmed by 4 bases and J by 3 bases, 4 bases remained unmatched. This CDR3 has 15 amino acids. Unique molecular identifiers tagged the TCRbeta library. A single record per CDR3 protein comes from TCRdb applying MiXCR to the PCR reads. The table shows more than 400,000 distinct CDR3 sequences, with over 10% occurring only once. The sample holds a few counts of this clonotype. What it binds is unknown. This TCR was sampled from a female patient aged 2-9 years who had a stem cell transplant for aplastic anemia, so the T cells may come from the graft donor. The starting material was PBMCs, mostly from graft donor cells, obtained 180 days after TCRalphabeta/CD19-depleted stem cell transplant. The V gene is TRBV12-3 or TRBV12-4, the J gene TRBJ1-5; 9 bases align to TRBD1. CDR3 sequence (DNA): TGTGCCAGCAGTTACAGGGGGCTCGACAATCAGCCCCAGCATTTT. Translating gives CASSYRGLDNQPQHF.